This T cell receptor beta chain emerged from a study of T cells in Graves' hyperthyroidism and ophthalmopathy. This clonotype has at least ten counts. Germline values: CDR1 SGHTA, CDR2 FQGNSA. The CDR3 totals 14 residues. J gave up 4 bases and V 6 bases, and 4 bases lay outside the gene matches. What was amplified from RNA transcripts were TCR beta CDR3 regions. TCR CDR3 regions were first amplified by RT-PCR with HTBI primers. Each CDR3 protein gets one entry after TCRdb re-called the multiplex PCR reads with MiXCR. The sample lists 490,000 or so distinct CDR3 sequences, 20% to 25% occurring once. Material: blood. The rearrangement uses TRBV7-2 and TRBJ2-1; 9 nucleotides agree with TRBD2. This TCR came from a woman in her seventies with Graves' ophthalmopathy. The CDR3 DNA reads TGTGCCAGCAGTTTTAGCGGGAGTTACAATGAGCAGTTCTTC. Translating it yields CASSFSGSYNEQFF.